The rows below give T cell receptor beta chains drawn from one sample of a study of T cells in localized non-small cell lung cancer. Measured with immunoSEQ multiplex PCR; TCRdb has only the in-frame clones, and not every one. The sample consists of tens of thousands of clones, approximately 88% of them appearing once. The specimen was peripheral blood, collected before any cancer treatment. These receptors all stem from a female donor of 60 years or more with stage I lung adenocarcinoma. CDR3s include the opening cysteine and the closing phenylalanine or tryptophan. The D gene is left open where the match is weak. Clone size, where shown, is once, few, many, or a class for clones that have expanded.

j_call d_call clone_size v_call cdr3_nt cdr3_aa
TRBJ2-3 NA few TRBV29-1 TGCAGCGTTGAAAGGCAGGGAACAGATACGCAGTATTTT CSVERQGTDTQYF
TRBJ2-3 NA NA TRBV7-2 TGTGCCAGCAGCTCCACATGGGACCCCACTTACGGAGATACGCAGTATTTT CASSSTWDPTYGDTQYF
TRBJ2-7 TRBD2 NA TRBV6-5 TGTGCCAGCACCTTGAGCGGGAGGGCCTCCTACGAGCAGTACTTC CASTLSGRASYEQYF
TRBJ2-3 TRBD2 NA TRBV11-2 TGTGCCAGCAGCCTCTGGACTAGCGGGGACACAGATACGCAGTATTTT CASSLWTSGDTDTQYF
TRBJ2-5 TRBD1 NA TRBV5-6 TGTGCCAGCAGCTTGCGACAGGGTGAGACCCAGTACTTC CASSLRQGETQYF
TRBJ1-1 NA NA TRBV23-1 TGCGCCAGCAGTCATTCGGGGCGCGGCACTGAAGCTTTCTTT CASSHSGRGTEAFF
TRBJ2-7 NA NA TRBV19 TGTGCCAGTAGCACGGGACAATCCTACGAGCAGTACTTC CASSTGQSYEQYF
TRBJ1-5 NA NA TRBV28 TGTGCCAGCAGTTTAGCGGGGACGGACCACGGGCCCCAGCATTTT CASSLAGTDHGPQHF
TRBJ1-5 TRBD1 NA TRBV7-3 TGTGCCAGCAGCTTAGTCGGGGGGACAGTAATCTATAGCAATCAGCCCCAGCATTTT CASSLVGGTVIYSNQPQHF
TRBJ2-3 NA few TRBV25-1 TGTGCCAGCAGTGATCAAACCGGGACCCATAGCACAGATACGCAGTATTTT CASSDQTGTHSTDTQYF
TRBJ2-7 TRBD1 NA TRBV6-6 TGTGCCAGCAGTGGACAGGGGGCGAGGGAGCAGTACTTC CASSGQGAREQYF
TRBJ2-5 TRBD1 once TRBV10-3 TGTGCCATCAAGCGGACAGGGGGACAAGAGACCCAGTACTTC CAIKRTGGQETQYF
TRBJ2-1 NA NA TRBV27 TGTGCCAGCAGTCCTCGACTGAACAGCTACAATGAGCAGTTCTTC CASSPRLNSYNEQFF
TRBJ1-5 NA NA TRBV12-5 TGTGCTAGTGGTTTGGGGAATCAGCCCCAGCATTTT CASGLGNQPQHF
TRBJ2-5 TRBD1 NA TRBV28 TGTGCCAGCAGTTTCTGGCAGGGGGCAGAGACCCAGTACTTC CASSFWQGAETQYF
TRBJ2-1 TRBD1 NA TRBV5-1 TGCGCCAGCAGCTTGCGAGGACAGGGGGCCGGCAATGAGCAGTTCTTC CASSLRGQGAGNEQFF
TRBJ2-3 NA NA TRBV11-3 TGTGCCAGCAGCCCAAAGCGCACTCTTATCACAGATACGCAGTATTTT CASSPKRTLITDTQYF
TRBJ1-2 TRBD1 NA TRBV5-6 TGTGCCAGCAGCGGGACAGGGGATTCCACCTTC CASSGTGDSTF
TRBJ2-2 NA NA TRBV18 TGTGCCAGCTCACCACGCGCAGATGGCACCGGGGAGCTGTTTTTT CASSPRADGTGELFF
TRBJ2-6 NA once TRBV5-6 TGTGCCAGCAGCTTGGTAGCAGGGGCCTTCTCTGGGGCCAACGTCCTGACTTTC CASSLVAGAFSGANVLTF
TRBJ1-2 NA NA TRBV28 TGTGCCAGCAGTTTAGGCAGTTACTATGGCTACACCTTC CASSLGSYYGYTF
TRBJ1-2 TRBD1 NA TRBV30 TGTGCCTGGGCGACAGGGGATCTAAATGGCTACACCTTC CAWATGDLNGYTF
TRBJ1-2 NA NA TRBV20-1 TGCAGTGCTAGAACTGGGTATGGCTACACCTTC CSARTGYGYTF
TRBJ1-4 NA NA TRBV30 TGTGCCTGGAGTGTTCGGGGTGAAAAACTGTTTTTT CAWSVRGEKLFF
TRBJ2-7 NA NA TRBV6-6 TGTGCCAGCAGTTACTCGTTTCCTAGCTACGAGCAGTACTTC CASSYSFPSYEQYF
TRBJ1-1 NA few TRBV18 TGTGCCAGCTCACCCTCCATGAACACTGAAGCTTTCTTT CASSPSMNTEAFF
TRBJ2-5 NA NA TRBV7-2 TGTGCCAGCAGCCCGGGAGTGAAAGAGACCCAGTACTTC CASSPGVKETQYF
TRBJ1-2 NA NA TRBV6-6 TGTGCCAGCAGCCCTATCGAGGGGGGCGGCTACACCTTC CASSPIEGGGYTF
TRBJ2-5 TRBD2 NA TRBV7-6 TGTGCCAGCAGCTTTGTAGGAGCGGGAGGGCCGGGGGAGACCCAGTACTTC CASSFVGAGGPGETQYF
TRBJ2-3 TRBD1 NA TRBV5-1 TGCGCCAGCAGCCTTCCTACGACAGGGCCGACAGATACGCAGTATTTT CASSLPTTGPTDTQYF
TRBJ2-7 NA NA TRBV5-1 TGCGCCAGCAGCTTGTTCAGGGGCGCCCCCGAGCAGTACTTC CASSLFRGAPEQYF
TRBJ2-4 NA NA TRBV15 TGTGCCACCAGCAGAGATATTGCAGGGGCTAAAAACATTCAGTACTTC CATSRDIAGAKNIQYF
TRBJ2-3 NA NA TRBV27 TGTGCCAGCAGTTTAACCCGGTCGGGCAGCCCTAGCACAGATACGCAGTATTTT CASSLTRSGSPSTDTQYF
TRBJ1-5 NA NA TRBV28 TGTGCCAGCAGTTTATCCAGAAATCAGCCCCAGCATTTT CASSLSRNQPQHF